These 31 T cell receptor beta chains were sequenced from one sample in a study of control samples from healthy donors and cancer patients. Method: immunoSEQ multiplex PCR; TCRdb's copy keeps in-frame clones and lacks some. The sample has tens of thousands of clones; more than 75% are singletons. Sequenced: PBMCs. These receptors were obtained from a woman between 45 and 60 years old with lung cancer.

The CDR3 loop is CASSQVGTGESYGYTF. The DNA for the CDR3 is TGCGCCAGCAGCCAGGTCGGGACAGGGGAGAGCTATGGCTACACCTTC. This sequence joins TRBV4-3 and TRBJ1-2; 10 nucleotides agree with TRBD1. The CDR3 consists of 16 residues. The trim removed 3 bases at V and 4 bases at J, leaving 8 bases unmatched. Germline CDR1 is LGHNA and CDR2 is YSLEER.

This CDR3 is CASFTRPEVTGELFF. CDR3 nucleotide sequence: TGTGCCAGCTTCACCCGTCCAGAAGTCACCGGGGAGCTGTTTTTT. The chain combines TRBV18 with TRBJ2-2; D is ambiguous. CDR1 is KGHSH and CDR2 is LQKENI in the germline V gene. V shed 7 bases and J shed 4 bases, with 16 bases lying between them. The CDR3 has 15 residues.

The rearrangement uses TRBV6-2 or TRBV6-3 and TRBJ1-1; a possible D gene is TRBD1 (6 bases). The germline V gene encodes CDR1 MNHEY and CDR2 SVGEGT. The CDR3 runs to 19 residues. Between the trimmed V and J ends, which lost 5 bases and 3 bases, there was a span of 28 bases. The CDR3 DNA reads as TGTGCCAGCAGTCCCCACGGGGGGCAAGGGTTATTCGGCGACACTGAAGCTTTCTTT. Translated, it gives CASSPHGGQGLFGDTEAFF.

The chain recombines TRBV7-9 with TRBJ1-5; D unclear. Germline V gene lookup returns CDR1 SEHNR and CDR2 FQNEAQ (reference sequence). This CDR3 has 14 amino acids. V was trimmed by 1 base and J by 4 bases, leaving 8 bases between them. Here the CDR3 reads CASSLGGWNQPQHF. The CDR3 coding sequence is TGTGCCAGCAGCTTAGGGGGTTGGAATCAGCCCCAGCATTTT.

This clone was seen once. Here the CDR3 DNA reads TGTGCCAGCAGCTTAGTTGTCGCTAGCGGGGGAGCCGGGGAGCTGTTTTTT. Residues: CASSLVVASGGAGELFF. The V gene is TRBV11-2, the J gene TRBJ2-2; 10 positions agree with TRBD2. CDR3 length: 17 residues. Per the germline V gene, CDR1 is SGHAT and CDR2 is FQNNGV. Unmatched junction bases numbered 8, after V lost 1 base and J lost 6 bases.

J is TRBJ2-5 and V is TRBV19; unclear D gene. From germline, CDR1 is LNHDA and CDR2 SQIVND (reference sequence). The V and J ends lost 3 bases and 5 bases respectively, with 13 bases between them. This CDR3 comprises 14 residues. CDR3 loop: CASSMQPWVETQYF. CDR3 nucleotide sequence: TGTGCCAGTAGTATGCAGCCATGGGTGGAGACCCAGTACTTC.

The chain has TRBV27 and TRBJ1-1; no firm D call. V was trimmed by 6 bases and J by 4 bases, leaving 15 bases between them. CDR3 size: 14 residues. Germline V gene lookup returns CDR1 MNHEY and CDR2 SMNVEV (reference sequence). The CDR3 spells CASRDHSRGTEAFF. The CDR3 DNA sequence: TGTGCCAGCAGAGACCATTCCCGGGGCACTGAAGCTTTCTTT.

The chain is built from TRBV5-1 and TRBJ1-1; 11 bases match TRBD1. This CDR3 comprises 16 residues. CDR1 is SGHRS and CDR2 is YFSETQ in the germline V gene. J gave up 1 base and V 4 bases, and 6 bases lay outside the gene matches. The CDR3 here is CASSTGTGGTNTEAFF. In nucleotides, the CDR3 is TGCGCCAGCAGCACCGGGACAGGGGGGACGAACACTGAAGCTTTCTTT.

V and J are TRBV20-1 and TRBJ2-3; maybe TRBD2 (6 bases). Germline V gene data show CDR1 as DFQATT and CDR2 as SNEGSKA (reference sequence). The CDR3 contains 14 residues. With 3 bases removed from V and 7 bases from J, the gap between germline ends came to 17 bases. CDR3 DNA: TGCAGTGCTAGTGGAGGGCGCGAGTTTAATACGCAGTATTTT. Translation: CSASGGREFNTQYF.

This rearrangement joins TRBV2 to TRBJ2-5; D may be TRBD1 (5 bases). The CDR3 consists of 15 residues. The V and J ends lost 4 bases and 9 bases respectively, with 21 bases between them. Per germline, CDR1 SNHLY and CDR2 FYNNEI. CDR3 protein: CASSAIQEGISPQYF. In DNA form, the CDR3 reads TGTGCCAGCAGTGCAATACAGGAAGGGATCTCGCCCCAGTACTTC.

The V gene is TRBV5-5, the J gene TRBJ2-7; D remains unclear. The CDR3 loop spans 14 amino acids. The germline V gene encodes CDR1 SGHKS and CDR2 YYEKEE (reference sequence). Trimming left V 4 bases short and J 1 base short, with 12 bases between. The CDR3: CASSPYVRSYEQYF. CDR3 sequence (DNA): TGTGCCAGCAGCCCTTACGTGAGGTCCTACGAGCAGTACTTC.

This clone was detected once. The chain is built from TRBV6-6 and TRBJ1-1; 9 bases are shared with TRBD1. V lost 2 bases, J lost 1 base, and 2 bases stayed unmatched. This CDR3 region has 15 residues. The germline CDR1 and CDR2 sequences are MNHNY and SVGAGI (reference sequence). CDR3 sequence reads: CASSYAGQGNTEAFF. The CDR3 DNA reads as TGTGCCAGCAGTTACGCGGGACAGGGGAACACTGAAGCTTTCTTT.

The chain employs TRBV19 and TRBJ2-1; the match to TRBD2 covers 8 bases. V lost 4 bases to trimming and J lost 4 bases; unmatched junction nucleotides: 3. The CDR3 spans 14 residues. Germline CDR1 reads LNHDA; CDR2 reads SQIVND (reference sequence). The CDR3 DNA sequence: TGTGCCAGTAGTACCGGACTAGCATACAATGAGCAGTTCTTC. Its protein is CASSTGLAYNEQFF.

V is TRBV5-1 and J is TRBJ2-3; a possible D gene is TRBD1 (7 bases). In germline, CDR1 is SGHRS, CDR2 YFSETQ. The V end was cut by 4 bases, the J end by 2 bases, with 11 bases between. This CDR3 is built from 14 residues. The CDR3 nucleotides read TGCGCCAGCAGCGGCGGGACAGCCACAGATACGCAGTATTTT. Its protein product is CASSGGTATDTQYF. Combining the CDR3 with reference TRBV5-1 and TRBJ2-3 gives the whole variable domain KAGVTQTPRYLIKTRGQQVTLSCSPISGHRSVSWYQQTPGQGLQFLFEYFSETQRNKGNFPGRFSGRQFSNSRSEMNVSTLELGDSALYLCASSGGTATDTQYFGPGTRLTVL.

The chain carries TRBV19 and TRBJ1-1; no reliable D call. Trimming removed 7 bases at V and 1 base at J, with 13 bases between. The CDR3 is made up of 14 amino acids. Germline V gene sequence: CDR1 LNHDA, CDR2 SQIVND (reference sequence). The CDR3 sequence: CASTDLAKNTEAFF. The CDR3 nucleotides are TGTGCCAGTACCGATCTGGCCAAGAACACTGAAGCTTTCTTT.

V and J are TRBV19 and TRBJ2-3, with 8 bases aligning to TRBD2. V lost 1 base to trimming and J lost 3 bases; unmatched junction nucleotides: 3. CDR3 size: 15 residues. Per the germline V gene, CDR1 is LNHDA and CDR2 is SQIVND (reference sequence). CDR3 loop: CASSIGRLATDTQYF. In nucleotides, the CDR3 is TGTGCCAGTAGTATAGGGCGACTAGCGACAGATACGCAGTATTTT. The full variable domain, in which reference TRBV19 and TRBJ2-3 provide the parts outside the CDR3, is DGGITQSPKYLFRKEGQNVTLSCEQNLNHDAMYWYRQDPGQGLRLIYYSQIVNDFQKGDIAEGYSVSREKKESFPLTVTSAQKNPTAFYLCASSIGRLATDTQYFGPGTRLTVL.

This clone turned up a few times. The chain couples TRBV19 to TRBJ1-2, with D possibly TRBD1 on 5 matching bases. Per the germline V gene, CDR1 is LNHDA and CDR2 is SQIVND (reference sequence). The CDR3 totals 16 residues. Trimming shortened V by 3 bases and J by 2 bases, and 16 bases separated the two germline ends. Here the CDR3 DNA reads TGTGCCAGTAGTATTTACGGCGGACAAGGAAACTATGGCTACACCTTC. This codes for CASSIYGGQGNYGYTF.

The chain employs TRBV28 and TRBJ2-1, with 8 bases fitting TRBD1. V lost 5 bases and J lost 16; bases outside the gene matches: 19. Germline assignment: CDR1 MDHEN and CDR2 SYDVKM. This CDR3 contains 15 residues. CDR3 nucleotide sequence: TGTGCCAGCAGTCCTCCGGGACAGGAGTATCGGGGCGGATTCTTC. It specifies CASSPPGQEYRGGFF.

As concerns this clone: Other DNA sequences in the same sample also yield this CDR3. The J gene is TRBJ1-2, the V gene TRBV28; D unclear. Between the trimmed V and J ends, which lost 5 bases and 1 base, there was a span of 5 bases. This CDR3 region has 12 residues. The germline V gene has CDR1 MDHEN and CDR2 SYDVKM. The CDR3 DNA reads TGTGCCAGCAGTCTTGATAACTATGGCTACACCTTC. Amino acids: CASSLDNYGYTF.

V and J are TRBV9 and TRBJ2-5; TRBD1 agrees at 7 bases. The CDR3 length is 16 residues. V was pared by 0 bases and J by 0 bases, with 5 bases of the junction left unmatched. Germline V gene data show CDR1 as SGDLS and CDR2 as YYNGEE. CDR3 region: CASSVEGAWYQETQYF. The CDR3 region has the DNA TGTGCCAGCAGCGTAGAGGGGGCTTGGTACCAAGAGACCCAGTACTTC.

The chain joins TRBV10-3 to TRBJ1-4; D is ambiguous. The ends were cut back, 7 bases at V and 4 bases at J, with 7 bases in the middle. The germline V gene has CDR1 ENHRY and CDR2 SYGVKD. The CDR3 length is 12 residues. The CDR3 nucleotides read TGTGCCATCAAGGGCGGTAATGAAAAACTGTTTTTT. It translates to CAIKGGNEKLFF.

The chain recombines TRBV7-2 with TRBJ1-2, with D uncertain. V was trimmed by 4 bases and J by 4 bases, leaving 10 bases between them. The CDR3 spans 13 residues. CDR1 is SGHTA, CDR2 FQGNSA, per germline. CDR3 region: CASSSNQPYGYTF. CDR3 DNA: TGTGCCAGCAGCTCGAATCAGCCCTATGGCTACACCTTC.

In its sample, this clone was seen a few times. The chain links TRBV5-5 to TRBJ1-2, with D maybe TRBD1 (6 bases). Germline V lookup: CDR1 SGHKS, CDR2 YYEKEE (reference sequence). This CDR3 is built from 16 residues. The V end lost 3 bases, the J end lost 0 bases, and 15 bases lay between the germline ends. The CDR3 loop reads CASSSTRGATNYGYTF. CDR3 in DNA: TGTGCCAGCAGCTCAACCCGGGGGGCGACTAACTATGGCTACACCTTC.

The chain carries TRBV18 and TRBJ1-1; 8 positions agree with TRBD1. Germline V CDR1 and CDR2: KGHSH, LQKENI. There are 15 residues in the CDR3. Trimming at V came to 3 bases and at J to 1 base, leaving 4 bases not matched to a gene. The CDR3 spells CASSPQTGENTEAFF. In DNA, the CDR3 is TGTGCCAGCTCACCGCAGACAGGGGAGAACACTGAAGCTTTCTTT.

The V gene is TRBV7-2, the J gene TRBJ2-1; unclear D gene. The germline CDR1 and CDR2 sequences are SGHTA and FQGNSA. V was clipped by 5 bases and J by 0 bases, with 5 bases between them. This CDR3 has 13 amino acids. CDR3 nucleotides: TGTGCCAGCAGCCGAAGCTCCTACAATGAGCAGTTCTTC. It is translated as CASSRSSYNEQFF.

This clone was seen only once. The CDR3 here is CASSELQLAEAFF. Written as DNA, the CDR3 is TGTGCCAGCAGTGAATTACAGCTGGCTGAAGCTTTCTTT. V and J are TRBV6-1 and TRBJ1-1; D gene uncertain. The germline V gene encodes CDR1 MNHNS and CDR2 SASEGT. This CDR3 is built from 13 residues. V lost 2 bases, J lost 6 bases, and 10 bases lay in between.

The V call is TRBV27, the J call TRBJ1-5; perhaps TRBD1 as D (6 bases). Per the germline V gene, CDR1 is MNHEY and CDR2 is SMNVEV (reference sequence). The V gene lost 6 bases and the J gene lost 7 bases, with 22 bases spanning the gap. CDR3 size: 16 residues. In nucleotides, the CDR3 is TGTGCCAGCAGCAACCGGGGCAGGGGCCCCAGGCAGCCCCAGCATTTT. Its translation: CASSNRGRGPRQPQHF.

This clone was recorded once. The chain couples TRBV18 to TRBJ1-2, with D hard to call. This CDR3 spans 12 amino acids. Trimming shortened V by 3 bases and J by 4 bases, and 6 bases separated the two germline ends. The V gene's germline CDR1 is KGHSH and CDR2 LQKENI. CDR3 amino acids: CASSPNTYGYTF. Here the CDR3 DNA reads TGTGCCAGCTCACCCAACACCTATGGCTACACCTTC. Using reference TRBV18 and TRBJ1-2 for the parts outside the CDR3, the full variable domain is NAGVMQNPRHLVRRRGQEARLRCSPMKGHSHVYWYRQLPEEGLKFMVYLQKENIIDESGMPKERFSAEFPKEGPSILRIQQVVRGDSAAYFCASSPNTYGYTFGSGTRLTVV.

The V gene is TRBV11-2, the J gene TRBJ2-5; D is undetermined. From germline, CDR1 is SGHAT and CDR2 FQNNGV. V was clipped by 7 bases and J by 5 bases, with 14 bases between them. The CDR3 extends over 13 amino acids. The CDR3 DNA reads TGTGCCAGCACCGCTGGGGAACGGGAGACCCAGTACTTC. Its protein is CASTAGERETQYF. The variable domain in full, with the rest retrieved from reference TRBV11-2 and TRBJ2-5, is EAGVAQSPRYKIIEKRQSVAFWCNPISGHATLYWYQQILGQGPKLLIQFQNNGVVDDSQLPKDRFSAERLKGVDSTLKIQPAKLEDSAVYLCASTAGERETQYFGPGTRLLVL.

The chain carries TRBV7-2 and TRBJ2-2, with D perhaps TRBD1 or TRBD2 (5 bases each). Per the germline V gene, CDR1 is SGHTA and CDR2 is FQGNSA. This CDR3 contains 14 residues. Trimming took 5 bases from V and 5 from J, leaving 12 bases between them. DNA of the CDR3: TGTGCCAGCAGCCAAGAGGGGCGAACCGGGGAGCTGTTTTTT. Translation gives CASSQEGRTGELFF.

J is TRBJ2-7 and V is TRBV7-2, with D perhaps TRBD1 (6 bases). Per the germline V gene, CDR1 is SGHTA and CDR2 is FQGNSA. This CDR3 has 15 amino acids. The V end lost 5 bases, the J end lost 4 bases, and 18 bases lay between the germline ends. CDR3 amino acids: CASSRTASTSYEQYF. The CDR3 nucleotides are TGTGCCAGCAGCCGGACAGCTTCGACCTCTTACGAGCAGTACTTC.